These 16 T cell receptor beta chains were sequenced from one sample in a study of T cell repertoires in cytomegalovirus infection. TCRdb re-analysed the reads in MiXCR, keeping a single row per CDR3 protein. The sample includes around 550,000 distinct CDR3 sequences, about 25% of them seen just once. Material: PBMCs. These receptors were taken from a human donor in good health (CMV status not recorded). Some clones in this sample may be carry-over from other donors' samples.

The table lists this clonotype with a few counts. The rearrangement joins TRBV7-6 to TRBJ1-1; 7 bases are a match to TRBD1. The CDR3 totals 14 residues. The V gene end was trimmed by 5 bases and the J gene end by 6 bases; junction bases not matched to a gene: 9. In germline, CDR1 is SGHVS, CDR2 FNYEAQ. The CDR3 DNA sequence: TGTGCCAGCAGCACAAACAGGGGTTCGGCTGAAGCTTTCTTT. Amino acid sequence: CASSTNRGSAEAFF. Supplemented by reference TRBV7-6 and TRBJ1-1, the full variable domain reads GAGVSQSPRYKVTKRGQDVALRCDPISGHVSLYWYRQALGQGPEFLTYFNYEAQQDKSGLPNDRFSAERPEGSISTLTIQRTEQRDSAMYRCASSTNRGSAEAFFGQGTRLTVV.

The V call is TRBV12-3 or TRBV12-4, the J call TRBJ1-6, with 8 bases fitting TRBD1. The CDR3 consists of 15 residues. The junction had 6 bases not matched to a gene; V was cut back by 3 bases and J by 8 bases. CDR3 sequence: CASSFGQGWDSPLHF. The DNA for the CDR3 is TGTGCCAGCAGTTTCGGACAGGGCTGGGATTCACCCCTCCACTTT.

The chain couples TRBV4-1 to TRBJ2-5; 12 bases are shared with TRBD2. V shed 0 bases and J 3 bases; nucleotides not matched to a gene: 11. This CDR3 has 19 residues. The V gene's germline CDR1 is MGHRA and CDR2 YSYEKL. The CDR3 reads CASSQETSGSEGDKETQYF. Written as DNA, the CDR3 is TGCGCCAGCAGCCAAGAGACTAGCGGGAGTGAGGGGGACAAAGAGACCCAGTACTTC.

This clonotype was seen a handful of times. The V call is TRBV24-1, the J call TRBJ2-7, with D perhaps matching TRBD2 (5 bases). Trimming left V 5 bases short and J 0 bases short, with 13 bases between. The CDR3 covers 15 residues. Germline assignment: CDR1 KGHDR and CDR2 SFDVKD. CDR3 coding DNA: TGTGCCACCAGTGCGGGGAAGCGGCTCTCCTACGAGCAGTACTTC. Translating it yields CATSAGKRLSYEQYF.

In regard to this clonotype: A much larger clone sits a single nucleotide away, making a read error possible. The chain has TRBV11-2 and TRBJ2-3; the match to TRBD1 covers 11 bases. Germline V CDR1 and CDR2: SGHAT, FQNNGV. The CDR3 runs 15 residues. The J segment lost 4 bases and the V segment lost 5 bases, leaving 5 bases of the junction unmatched. The CDR3 protein is CASSVDRGLSDTQYF. The CDR3 DNA follows: TGTGCCAGCAGCGTGGACAGGGGGCTCTCAGATACGCAGTATTTT.

The chain combines TRBV6-1 with TRBJ1-6, with D possibly being TRBD1 (6 bases). The CDR3 is 16 amino acids. CDR1 MNHNS and CDR2 SASEGT come from the germline V gene. V lost 8 bases, J lost 14 bases, and 28 bases lay in between. CDR3 loop: CASATRGRAPRESLHF. The CDR3 DNA reads as TGTGCCAGCGCAACCCGGGGGCGCGCCCCCAGGGAGTCCCTCCACTTT.

The chain employs TRBV9 and TRBJ2-7, with D tentatively TRBD2 (5 bases). The V and J ends lost 10 bases and 4 bases respectively, with 18 bases between them. Germline CDR1 SGDLS, CDR2 YYNGEE. The CDR3 spans 13 residues. The CDR3 DNA sequence: TGTGCCCCCGAACGGGGAACAGATTACGAGCAGTACGTC. As protein: CAPERGTDYEQYV.

The chain links TRBV12-3 or TRBV12-4 to TRBJ2-7; 12 positions agree with TRBD2. The CDR3 consists of 13 residues. Trimming removed 6 bases from V and 3 bases from J; junction bases left unmatched: 0. The CDR3: CASRGLAGYEQYF. The CDR3 DNA reads TGTGCCAGCAGGGGACTAGCGGGCTACGAGCAGTACTTC.

This clonotype was detected a few times. The gene calls are TRBV7-2 and TRBJ2-1; the match to TRBD2 covers 9 bases. Germline V gene sequence: CDR1 SGHTA, CDR2 FQGNSA. After removal of 1 base from V and 7 bases from J, the junction contained 8 bases not matched to a gene. This CDR3 region has 16 residues. This chain's CDR3 is CASSLGPSGAWNEQFF. For the CDR3, the DNA is TGTGCCAGCAGCTTAGGGCCTAGCGGGGCCTGGAATGAGCAGTTCTTC. Looking up the rest from reference TRBV7-2 and TRBJ2-1 gives the full variable domain: GAGVSQSPSNKVTEKGKDVELRCDPISGHTALYWYRQSLGQGLEFLIYFQGNSAPDKSGLPSDRFSAERTGGSVSTLTIQRTQQEDSAVYLCASSLGPSGAWNEQFFGPGTRLTVL.

V usage is TRBV6-2 or TRBV6-3 and J usage is TRBJ2-2, with TRBD1 matching 10 bases. V lost 6 bases to trimming and J lost 4 bases; unmatched junction nucleotides: 2. Germline CDR1 and CDR2: MNHEY and SVGEGT. The CDR3 runs to 14 residues. The CDR3 nucleotides are TGTGCCAGCAGGGGACAGGGGAGCACCGGGGAGCTGTTTTTT. Translated: CASRGQGSTGELFF.

V usage is TRBV28 and J usage is TRBJ2-1; 11 bases map to TRBD2. The CDR3 has 15 residues. Unmatched junction bases numbered 6, after V lost 5 bases and J lost 6 bases. Looked up from germline, CDR1 is MDHEN and CDR2 is SYDVKM. The CDR3 is CASSPIGTSGNEQFF. Here the CDR3 DNA reads TGTGCCAGCAGTCCGATCGGGACTAGCGGCAATGAGCAGTTCTTC.

Many counts were recorded for this clonotype. This rearrangement joins TRBV7-2 to TRBJ1-1; D unresolved. The germline gives CDR1 SGHTA, CDR2 FQGNSA. The CDR3 is 17 amino acids. Trimming removed 5 bases at V and 1 base at J, with 20 bases between. The CDR3 sequence: CASSKADGRISNTEAFF. The CDR3 coding sequence is TGTGCCAGCAGCAAAGCAGACGGTAGGATTTCGAACACTGAAGCTTTCTTT.

The chain is built from TRBV7-2 and TRBJ2-7, with TRBD2 identical over 9 bases. V lost 1 base to trimming and J lost 6 bases; unmatched junction nucleotides: 13. Germline V gives CDR1 SGHTA, CDR2 FQGNSA. The CDR3 consists of 17 residues. CDR3 sequence reads: CASSLVASGSGSPEQYF. CDR3 in DNA: TGTGCCAGCAGCTTAGTAGCCTCCGGTAGCGGGAGTCCCGAGCAGTACTTC.

V is TRBV19 and J is TRBJ2-5; D tentatively reads TRBD1 or TRBD2 (6 bases each). Between the trimmed V and J ends, which lost 3 bases and 6 bases, there was a span of 17 bases. The CDR3 loop spans 15 amino acids. CDR1 is LNHDA, CDR2 SQIVND, per germline (reference sequence). CDR3 in amino acids: CASSIEGGPFKTQYF. CDR3 nucleotide sequence: TGTGCCAGTAGTATCGAGGGGGGCCCATTCAAGACCCAGTACTTC.

This clonotype was detected only a few times. The chain has TRBV11-2 and TRBJ2-3, with D perhaps matching TRBD2 (6 bases). V lost 1 base and J lost 0, with 8 bases in between. Germline CDR1 reads SGHAT; CDR2 reads FQNNGV. The CDR3 length is 15 residues. The CDR3 DNA is TGTGCCAGCAGCTTAGTCCTAGCGAGCACAGATACGCAGTATTTT. The encoded protein is CASSLVLASTDTQYF.

This clonotype was seen many times. The chain has TRBV7-8 and TRBJ2-5; D might be TRBD2 (6 bases). In germline, CDR1 is SGHVS, CDR2 FQNEAQ. V was pared by 5 bases and J by 4 bases, with 14 bases between. The CDR3 is 14 residues long. The CDR3 nucleotides read TGTGCCAGCAGCGGACGACTAGTTTTAGAGACCCAGTACTTC. This gives the protein CASSGRLVLETQYF. Full variable domain (rest looked up from reference TRBV7-8 and TRBJ2-5): GAGVSQSPRYKVAKRGQDVALRCDPISGHVSLFWYQQALGQGPEFLTYFQNEAQLDKSGLPSDRFFAERPEGSVSTLKIQRTQQEDSAVYLCASSGRLVLETQYFGPGTRLLVL.